Detailed here is one T cell receptor (beta chain). Antigen specificity is unknown. CD8+ and CD4+ T cells were negatively isolated; TEMRA cells were FACS-enriched. The germline CDR1 and CDR2 sequences are LNHNV and YYDKDF (reference sequence). With V trimmed by 3 bases and J by 4 bases, 12 bases remained unmatched. There are 17 residues in the CDR3. With random hexamers, roughly 0.45 to 1 ug RNA was reverse transcribed. By means of immunoSEQ multiplex PCR, TCR beta CDR3 spanning 54 Vbeta and 13 Jbeta underwent amplification. TCRdb re-called the immunoSEQ multiplex PCR reads through MiXCR, storing one row per CDR3 protein. This sample has about 120,000 distinct CDR3 sequences, with about 95% found just once. The sample belongs to a study of CD8 T cells in Susac syndrome. The wider study: Treatment at blood withdrawal was none, corticosteroids, or intravenous immunoglobulin alone in Susac syndrome patients. Study-wide results and limits: Expansion of Susac CD8+ clones peaked in TEMRA cells and in active patients.

The sequenced sample was CD8+ T cells from PBMCs. This receptor was taken from a human donor with Susac syndrome. V and J are TRBV15 and TRBJ2-1; 7 nucleotides line up with TRBD1. CDR3 bases: TGTGCCACCAGCAGGAGGGGGCTCCGGGACGGGTACAATGAGCAGTTCTTC. This translates into CATSRRGLRDGYNEQFF.